The clone carrying this T cell receptor beta chain came up a few times. The target antigen is unknown. CDR3 length equals 14 residues. The germline V and J ends were trimmed by 1 base and 11 bases, with 18 bases remaining between them. TCRdb re-analysed the 5' RACE reads in MiXCR, keeping a single row per CDR3 protein. The sample lists 450,000 to 650,000 distinct CDR3 sequences; under 20% were seen once. The data are from a study of T-cell memory formation after mild COVID-19. Across the study: TCR clusters showed largely donor specificity. Study results and caveats: Balance between CD4 and CD8 was seen in clones contracting day 15 to 85, and a CD4+ lean was seen in later expanders.

Sample: PBMCs or a T cell subset sorted from them (not recorded which). V usage is TRBV12-3 or TRBV12-4 and J usage is TRBJ2-7; D not certain. The receptor comes from an adult woman who had mild COVID-19 (a few samples of this study predate the infection). Cell type and time point are not known. The CDR3 protein is CASSLGQARSAEYF. The CDR3 nucleotides are TGTGCCAGCAGTTTAGGGCAGGCTCGATCGGCAGAGTACTTC.